The present T cell receptor beta chain was sequenced within a study of T cells in Graves' hyperthyroidism and ophthalmopathy. The table lists this clonotype with a few counts. RNA transcripts provided the source from which TCR beta CDR3 regions were amplified. HTBI primers were used for first-round RT-PCR of the TCR CDR3. A single record per CDR3 protein comes from TCRdb applying MiXCR to the multiplex PCR reads. The sample consists of hundreds of thousands of distinct CDR3 sequences, 38% of them appearing once. This TCR was sampled from a man aged 18-30 years with Graves' hyperthyroidism. The sequencing input was blood.

The CDR3 region has the DNA TGCGCCAGCAGCTTCGGAGACAGTAACACTGAAGCTTTCTTT. Amino acids: CASSFGDSNTEAFF. This chain links TRBV5-1 with TRBJ1-1; D possibly corresponds to TRBD1 (5 bases). CDR3 length: 14 amino acids. The V and J ends lost 2 bases and 2 bases respectively, with 10 bases between them. CDR1 is SGHRS and CDR2 is YFSETQ in the germline V gene.